Sequencing of this T cell receptor beta chain was carried out in a study of blood T cells in healthy people across ages. This clonotype showed up just once. Alongside a J-beta primer mix, a sample-barcoded 5' primer served in a second PCR lasting roughly 7 to 11 cycles. Unique molecular identifiers of 12 random nucleotides labeled each cDNA. TCRdb ran MiXCR on the 5' RACE reads and lists one entry per CDR3 protein. Altogether 650,000 to 1,000,000 distinct CDR3 sequences are present, 35% to 40% being singletons, with the ten largest covering roughly 13%. The V gene's germline CDR1 is LGHDT and CDR2 YNNKEL (reference sequence). CDR3 size: 16 residues. Trimming cost V 0 bases and J 4 bases; bases outside gene matches: 6.

Material: blood. The receptor was isolated from a man aged 18 to 30 in good health. This chain links TRBV3-1 with TRBJ2-3; 8 bases map to TRBD2. The CDR3 reads CASSQDFRGGPDTQYF. The CDR3 region has the DNA TGTGCCAGCAGCCAAGACTTTCGGGGGGGCCCAGATACGCAGTATTTT.